This T cell receptor beta chain was captured by sequencing in a study of shared clonotypes between healthy human individuals (TCRdb year 2020). Concerning the study at large: Three men and two women, aged 18 to 49 years, made up the cohort. For each donor, three plates each were used for CD4 naive and CD4 memory, two plates were used for CD8 naive, and one plate was used for CD8 memory. The study deeply sequenced blood TCR repertoires of several healthy adults to estimate repertoire size and the extent of clonotype sharing between individuals. Different laboratories and diverse techniques were used to prepare libraries and sequence TCR repertoires, to increase sequencing depth and limit assay-specific biases. Per donor, leukapheresis produced somewhere between about 0.94 and 8.9 billion PBMCs. The research as a whole found: Across four donors, about 4.5% of naive CD4, over 3% of naive CD8, around 2.1% of memory CD4, and 0.3% to 0.45% of memory CD8 clonotypes were shared. The genetic and exposure-history diversity represented was limited by the small number of donors. Pairwise subsampling indicated that sequencing depth was expected to affect the degree of clonotype sharing among donors. Naive subsets generally had larger estimated clonotype richness than memory subsets did. Clonotypes shared by all four sorted-subset donors showed higher generation probabilities than non-shared clonotypes. Only blood was sampled, and tissue TCR repertoires likely differ from those in blood. Rarefaction of sorted-subset datasets indicated incomplete sequencing despite the large sequencing depth.

About this clone itself: The target of this receptor is not known. Qualities for individual bases were not recorded, and no much larger clone is one base off.

Using the deep immunoSEQ assay, TCR CDR3 regions were amplified from genomic DNA by multiplex PCR. Extracted genomic DNA from each cell subset was spread evenly across all wells of several immunoSEQ 96-well plates, with each plate serving as a replicate. For sorted subsets, each replicate PCR was loaded with 200 to 250 ng genomic DNA, equivalent to 32,000 or so T cell genomes. Purified libraries were measured with a Qubit 3.0 fluorometer, size-checked on a Bioanalyzer 2100, and measured again with the KAPA Library Quantification kit. Every immunoSEQ 96-well plate was sequenced on a separate single-read 150-cycle Illumina NextSeq 550 flow cell. The published analysis was carried out like this. The immunoSEQ output contained only junctional sequences without quality scores, so filtering could not match that applied to full-length reads. To assign V/J genes and CDR3, sequences were annotated against IMGT germline references using PyIR, a Python wrapper for IgBLAST v1.9. Reads with weak V/J assignments (E-value above 1e-6), missing CDR3, stop codons, out-of-frame junctions, or ambiguous translated residues were removed. V3J clonotypes were defined as sequences sharing the same inferred V gene, J gene, and CDR3 amino acid sequence. Percentage overlap between repertoires was computed as shared unique clonotypes divided by the size of the smaller repertoire. Three approaches were used to assess repertoire richness: RTK rarefaction, the Chao1 estimator, and Recon v2.1 estimates of unobserved clonotypes. For all TCRbeta clonotypes obtained by the gDNA method from a handful of donors, generation probabilities were computed with OLGA. The immuneACCESS repertoire file appears here via TCRdb, limited to in-frame rearrangements. These files lack a portion of the clones; in checked studies, under half of the deficit traces to unresolved V genes, and the cause of the others is not known. D and trimming were read from the DNA, whereas the V and J calls and clone size are those reported in that table. This sample comprises around 750,000 clones, approximately 74% of them detected only once. Together, the top ten hold 1.7% of the sample.

Spanning cysteine to phenylalanine, the CDR3 consists of 14 amino acids. The kept DNA is CDR3 alone, 42 bases in frame from the first base. For CDR1 and CDR2, the germline V gene (reference sequence) lists SGHNT and YYREEE. Germline trimming: 4 bases from V, 3 bases from J; junction bases outside gene matches: 7. Healthy HIV-negative adults with no recently reported acute infections or vaccinations were included as donors. All donors were Caucasian adults living in Nashville, Tennessee, USA. CD4+ T cells were enriched through magnetic negative selection, after which naive cells were positively selected on CD45RA and the remaining negative fraction served as the memory subset. Blood was collected by leukapheresis, and PBMCs were isolated by Ficoll-Histopaque density gradient centrifugation and then cryopreserved in liquid nitrogen vapor phase. Analytical flow cytometry was used to check the purity and quantity of every magnetically sorted T cell population. Genomic DNA was isolated from every sorted fraction and measured by UV absorbance on a Nanodrop 2000c.

This receptor was obtained from a woman aged 30 to 39 in good health. Sequenced input: memory CD4+ T cells sorted from blood. The cell subset or site label on this specimen signifies: CD45RA-negative fraction. The chain was built from TRBV5-4 and TRBJ2-7; 7 bases in the junction line up with TRBD1. In nucleotides, the sequence is TGTGCCAGCAGCACACCCGGACAGGACTACGAGCAGTACTTC. This codes for CASSTPGQDYEQYF.